A single sample gave rise to the 28 T cell receptor beta chains below, sequenced in a study of early T cells in non-severe SARS-CoV-2 infection. MiXCR, applied by TCRdb to the 5' RACE reads, yields one record per CDR3 protein. The sample yields about 77,000 distinct CDR3 sequences, over 9% seen once. The sequencing input was whole blood. These receptors were collected from an adult who was a healthcare worker with PCR-confirmed SARS-CoV-2 infection or an uninfected control (not recorded which).

This clonotype was counted ten times or more. The rearrangement joins TRBV27 to TRBJ2-7, with TRBD1 matching over 11 bases. The J segment lost 5 bases and the V segment lost 3 bases, leaving 3 bases of the junction unmatched. The CDR3 covers 14 residues. Germline assignment: CDR1 MNHEY and CDR2 SMNVEV (reference sequence). CDR3 nucleotide sequence: TGTGCCAGCAGTTTCGGACAGGGGGCGAACGAGCAGTACTTC. This translates into CASSFGQGANEQYF.

This clonotype was seen ten or more times. The chain recombines TRBV19 with TRBJ1-5; D call uncertain. The CDR3 has 13 residues. V was clipped by 5 bases and J by 9 bases, with 14 bases between them. Per the germline V gene, CDR1 is LNHDA and CDR2 is SQIVND (reference sequence). CDR3 region: CASSPSAGRPQHF. DNA of the CDR3: TGTGCCAGTAGTCCGTCCGCAGGTCGGCCCCAGCATTTT.

This clonotype was observed a few times. The rearrangement links TRBV5-1 to TRBJ2-3; D might be TRBD2 (6 bases). Germline CDR1 is SGHRS and CDR2 is YFSETQ. V shed 4 bases and J shed 2 bases, with 14 bases lying between them. This CDR3 contains 15 residues. The CDR3 loop reads CASSGTGTHTDTQYF. The DNA for the CDR3 is TGCGCCAGCAGCGGAACCGGGACTCACACAGATACGCAGTATTTT.

The chain has TRBV30 and TRBJ1-6, with 7 bases fitting TRBD1. Germline V gives CDR1 GTSNPN, CDR2 SVGIG (reference sequence). There are 14 residues in the CDR3. Trimming took 1 base from V and 11 from J; bases not matched to a gene: 8. The CDR3 DNA sequence: TGTGCCTGGAGTGCCGGGACAGCCGGGGCACCCCTCCACTTT. Amino acid sequence: CAWSAGTAGAPLHF. Based on the CDR3 plus reference TRBV30 and TRBJ1-6, the full variable domain is SQTIHQWPATLVQPVGSPLSLECTVEGTSNPNLYWYRQAAGRGLQLLFYSVGIGQISSEVPQNLSASRPQDRQFILSSKKLLLSDSGFYLCAWSAGTAGAPLHFGNGTRLTVT.

This clonotype was recorded at least ten times. The V gene is TRBV28, the J gene TRBJ2-3; 7 bases are a match to TRBD2. This CDR3 has 16 residues. Germline loops: CDR1 MDHEN, CDR2 SYDVKM. V lost 5 bases and J lost 3; bases outside the gene matches: 11. The DNA for the CDR3 is TGTGCCAGCAGTGGGGCGGGAGAGGGAGATACAGATACGCAGTATTTT. This sequence encodes CASSGAGEGDTDTQYF.

The sample holds many counts of this clonotype. This chain connects TRBV7-8 to TRBJ1-5; D remains ambiguous. The CDR3 runs 13 residues. V shed 3 bases and J shed 8 bases, with 11 bases lying between them. Per germline, CDR1 SGHVS and CDR2 FQNEAQ. The CDR3 region is CASSLADAEPQHF. DNA for the CDR3: TGTGCCAGCAGCTTGGCCGACGCGGAGCCCCAGCATTTT.

This clonotype has at least ten counts. CDR3 bases: TGTGCCATCAGGGACGGGACAGAGATTTCACCCCTCCACTTT. It codes for CAIRDGTEISPLHF. The V gene is TRBV10-3, the J gene TRBJ1-6; 7 positions match TRBD1. With V trimmed by 6 bases and J by 9 bases, 8 bases remained unmatched. CDR3 length equals 14 residues. The germline CDR1 and CDR2 sequences are ENHRY and SYGVKD.

On this clonotype: One base away lies a much larger clone, so this may be a sequencing read error. The conserved phenylalanine or tryptophan normally closing the CDR3 is absent here, so this likely arose from a read error. CDR3 region: CAWSVRGEPGELFL. The CDR3 DNA sequence: TGTGCCTGGAGTGTACGTGGGGAACCCGGGGAGCTGTTTCTT. The rearrangement joins TRBV30 to TRBJ2-2; unclear D gene. V gave up 0 bases and J gave up 6 bases, with 11 bases separating them. The CDR3 sequence is 14 residues long. The V gene's germline CDR1 is GTSNPN and CDR2 SVGIG (reference sequence).

This clonotype has just a few counts. The chain recombines TRBV6-6 with TRBJ2-7; TRBD1 is a possible D gene (7 bases). The CDR3 runs to 13 residues. Germline V gene lookup returns CDR1 MNHNY and CDR2 SVGAGI (reference sequence). With 6 bases removed from V and 5 bases from J, the gap between germline ends came to 14 bases. The DNA of the CDR3 is TGTGCCAGCAGCCTGGAGGGGGCGAACGAGCAGTACTTC. Amino acid sequence: CASSLEGANEQYF.

This clonotype occurred many times. The rearrangement joins TRBV28 to TRBJ2-3, with TRBD2 as a possible D gene (6 bases). This CDR3 spans 15 amino acids. Germline V lookup: CDR1 MDHEN, CDR2 SYDVKM. V lost 5 bases to trimming and J lost 1 base, with 13 bases between them. The CDR3 DNA sequence: TGTGCCAGCAGTAGATCGGGGGTCCGCACAGATACGCAGTATTTT. Protein sequence: CASSRSGVRTDTQYF.

V gene TRBV3-1 combines with J gene TRBJ2-5; D is uncertain. Trimming took 5 bases from V and 3 from J, leaving 7 bases between them. The CDR3 has 12 residues. CDR1 LGHDT and CDR2 YNNKEL come from the germline V gene (reference sequence). In nucleotides, the CDR3 is TGTGCCAGCAGCATAAACGAAGAGACCCAGTACTTC. It codes for CASSINEETQYF.

This clonotype was observed many times. The chain combines TRBV3-1 with TRBJ2-5; 7 bases are shared with TRBD1. Trimming cost V 3 bases and J 2 bases; bases outside gene matches: 9. This CDR3 has 16 residues. Looked up from germline, CDR1 is LGHDT and CDR2 is YNNKEL (reference sequence). This chain's CDR3 is CASSHRRQGVQETQYF. The CDR3, as DNA: TGTGCCAGCAGCCACCGCCGACAGGGAGTTCAAGAGACCCAGTACTTC.

This clonotype has ten or more counts. This rearrangement joins TRBV11-2 to TRBJ2-3; D assignment may be TRBD1 or TRBD2 (5 bases each). The length of the CDR3 is 15 residues. The V gene's germline CDR1 is SGHAT and CDR2 FQNNGV. The V end lost 10 bases, the J end lost 4 bases, and 21 bases lay between the germline ends. The CDR3 here is CATSLEGKRADTQYF. CDR3 nucleotides: TGTGCCACTAGCTTAGAGGGGAAGAGGGCAGATACGCAGTATTTT.

This clonotype was found many times. The chain links TRBV18 to TRBJ2-1; D call uncertain. V was cut by 1 base and J by 2 bases, with 3 bases left in between. The V gene's germline CDR1 is KGHSH and CDR2 LQKENI. This CDR3 is built from 13 residues. The CDR3 is CASSPLPYNEQFF. As DNA, the CDR3 is TGTGCCAGCTCACCACTTCCCTACAATGAGCAGTTCTTC.

This clonotype was seen many times. V gene TRBV6-1 combines with J gene TRBJ2-5; D is unresolved. V was cut by 6 bases and J by 0 bases, with 8 bases left in between. The germline CDR1 and CDR2 sequences are MNHNS and SASEGT. The length of the CDR3 is 13 residues. The CDR3 DNA reads as TGTGCCAGCAGCTTACACCACCAAGAGACCCAGTACTTC. Its protein is CASSLHHQETQYF.

There are many counts of this clonotype. The chain links TRBV2 to TRBJ2-7, with TRBD1 identical over 7 bases. The germline V gene encodes CDR1 SNHLY and CDR2 FYNNEI. V shed 8 bases and J 2 bases; nucleotides not matched to a gene: 9. This CDR3 comprises 14 residues. DNA of the CDR3: TGTGCCAGCCCAGGACAGGTCAGGCCCTACGAGCAGTACTTC. Residues: CASPGQVRPYEQYF.

This clonotype has just a few counts. The chain combines TRBV20-1 with TRBJ2-3; 11 bases are shared with TRBD2. Germline CDR1 reads DFQATT; CDR2 reads SNEGSKA (reference sequence). CDR3 length: 14 amino acids. J was trimmed by 0 bases and V by 5 bases; bases with no gene match: 1. CDR3 region: CSALAGGSTDTQYF. CDR3 nucleotide sequence: TGCAGTGCTTTAGCGGGAGGGAGCACAGATACGCAGTATTTT.

This clonotype was counted many times. As DNA, the CDR3 is TGTGCCAGCAGCTTAGCCCCTCAATCCCAGGGGAACGAGCAGTACTTC. Its translation: CASSLAPQSQGNEQYF. This sequence joins TRBV7-8 and TRBJ2-7, with a tentative D call TRBD1 (6 bases). Germline V gives CDR1 SGHVS, CDR2 FQNEAQ. V lost 0 bases, J lost 5 bases, and 17 bases lay in between. There are 16 residues in the CDR3.

This clonotype showed up many times. The rearrangement links TRBV19 to TRBJ2-1; D is unresolved. Deletions cut 3 bases from V and 4 bases from J, with 7 bases between. From germline, CDR1 is LNHDA and CDR2 SQIVND (reference sequence). CDR3 length equals 13 residues. This CDR3 is CASSMGWYNEQFF. The CDR3 DNA sequence: TGTGCCAGTAGTATGGGTTGGTACAATGAGCAGTTCTTC.

The chain employs TRBV15 and TRBJ2-7; D is ambiguous. The CDR3 runs to 14 residues. Germline values: CDR1 LNHNV, CDR2 YYDKDF (reference sequence). Trimming removed 0 bases at V and 2 bases at J, with 8 bases between. CDR3 loop: CATSREGRTYEQYF. CDR3 in DNA: TGTGCCACCAGCAGAGAGGGCAGAACCTACGAGCAGTACTTC.

This clonotype was counted many times. The chain employs TRBV19 and TRBJ1-5; D call uncertain. The CDR3 contains 13 residues. The V gene's germline CDR1 is LNHDA and CDR2 SQIVND (reference sequence). Trimming cost V 7 bases and J 0 bases, with 7 bases left between them. The CDR3 spells CASTGNSNQPQHF. The CDR3 DNA reads as TGTGCCAGTACTGGTAATAGCAATCAGCCCCAGCATTTT.

Many counts were recorded for this clonotype. The chain recombines TRBV12-3 or TRBV12-4 with TRBJ2-2; 10 nucleotides match TRBD1. Germline trimming cut 5 bases from V and 7 bases from J; bases unmatched to any gene: 7. The CDR3 extends over 15 amino acids. CDR3 bases: TGTGCCAGCAGTATCGCTGGACAGGGGGTCGGGGAGCTGTTTTTT. Translating gives CASSIAGQGVGELFF.

In this sample, this clonotype turned up many times. The genes are TRBV5-1 and TRBJ1-1; D is perhaps TRBD1 (6 bases). The germline gives CDR1 SGHRS, CDR2 YFSETQ. The CDR3 is 16 residues long. Trimming took off 4 bases at V and 1 base at J, with 17 bases between the two ends. The CDR3 nucleotides are TGCGCCAGCAGCCCGAGTGGGCAGGGGTCGAACACTGAAGCTTTCTTT. Protein sequence: CASSPSGQGSNTEAFF.

This clonotype was observed at least ten times. The V gene is TRBV7-9, the J gene TRBJ2-1, with 7 bases matching TRBD2. Looked up from germline, CDR1 is SEHNR and CDR2 is FQNEAQ (reference sequence). This CDR3 has 14 amino acids. With V trimmed by 8 bases and J by 4 bases, 8 bases remained unmatched. DNA of the CDR3: TGTGCCAGCCAGGGAGGGACTATATACAATGAGCAGTTCTTC. It translates to CASQGGTIYNEQFF.

This clonotype was counted at least ten times. The rearrangement links TRBV9 to TRBJ1-5; 7 nucleotides agree with TRBD1. Germline V CDR1 and CDR2: SGDLS, YYNGEE. The V and J ends lost 3 bases and 4 bases, in that order; junction bases with no gene match: 4. The CDR3 is 14 residues long. This CDR3 reads CASSADRENQPQHF. The CDR3 coding sequence is TGTGCCAGCAGCGCCGACAGGGAAAATCAGCCCCAGCATTTT.

This chain uses TRBV5-1 with TRBJ2-3, with D tentatively TRBD1 (7 bases). V was clipped by 4 bases and J by 5 bases, with 17 bases between them. The CDR3 is 15 amino acids. Germline V gene data show CDR1 as SGHRS and CDR2 as YFSETQ. CDR3 coding DNA: TGCGCCAGCAGCGAGCAGGGGGGCAGAGGAGATACGCAGTATTTT. It translates to CASSEQGGRGDTQYF.

In its sample, this clonotype was seen a few times. The gene calls are TRBV20-1 and TRBJ1-5; D uncertain. In germline, CDR1 is DFQATT, CDR2 SNEGSKA (reference sequence). Trimming stripped 7 bases from V and 1 base from J, with 11 bases between. This CDR3 region has 13 residues. CDR3 sequence (DNA): TGCAGTGGTCAGCCTTCGAGCAATCAGCCCCAGCATTTT. Translating gives CSGQPSSNQPQHF.

This clonotype appeared many times. The CDR3 DNA follows: TGTGCCAGCAGCCCGGGACTAGCGGGAGCCTACAATGAGCAGTTCTTC. Its translation is CASSPGLAGAYNEQFF. V and J are TRBV3-1 and TRBJ2-1, with 14 positions matching TRBD2. V lost 4 bases and J lost 2; bases outside the gene matches: 1. The CDR3 sequence is 16 residues long. Germline-derived CDR1 and CDR2 are LGHDT and YNNKEL (reference sequence).